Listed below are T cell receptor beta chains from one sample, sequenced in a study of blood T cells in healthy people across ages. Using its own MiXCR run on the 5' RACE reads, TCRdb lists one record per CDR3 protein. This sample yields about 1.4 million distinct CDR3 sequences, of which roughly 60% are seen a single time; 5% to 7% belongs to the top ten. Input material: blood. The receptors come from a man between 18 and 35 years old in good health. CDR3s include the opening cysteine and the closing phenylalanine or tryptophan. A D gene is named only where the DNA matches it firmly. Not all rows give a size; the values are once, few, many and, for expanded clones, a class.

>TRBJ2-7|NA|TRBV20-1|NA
CSVPREWSYEQYF
TGCAGTGTACCCCGGGAATGGTCCTACGAGCAGTACTTC
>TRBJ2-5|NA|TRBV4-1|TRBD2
CASSQGFARDYLIETQYF
TGCGCCAGCAGCCAAGGGTTCGCCCGGGACTACCTTATAGAGACCCAGTACTTC
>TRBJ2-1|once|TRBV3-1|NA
CASSSLAGATTEQFF
TGTGCCAGCAGCTCACTAGCCGGGGCAACAACTGAGCAGTTCTTC
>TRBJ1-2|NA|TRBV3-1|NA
CASSPLKMSRVYGYTF
TGTGCCAGCAGCCCACTTAAGATGAGTAGGGTTTATGGCTACACCTTC
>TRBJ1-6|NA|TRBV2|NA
CASTDGQLNSPLHF
TGTGCCAGCACCGACGGACAGCTCAATTCACCCCTCCACTTT
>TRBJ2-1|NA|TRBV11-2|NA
CASSRTGRTYNEQFF
TGTGCCAGCAGCCGAACGGGACGGACCTACAATGAGCAGTTCTTC
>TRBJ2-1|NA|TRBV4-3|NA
CASSQEPGDYNEQFF
TGCGCCAGCAGCCAAGAACCAGGCGACTACAATGAGCAGTTCTTC
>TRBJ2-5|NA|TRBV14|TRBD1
CASSRATGPRQETQYF
TGTGCCAGCAGCCGCGCGACAGGGCCCCGCCAAGAGACCCAGTACTTC
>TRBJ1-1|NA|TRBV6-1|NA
CASRVRVQNTEAFF
TGTGCCAGCAGGGTCAGGGTCCAGAATACTGAAGCTTTCTTT
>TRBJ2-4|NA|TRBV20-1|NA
CSARVASALDIQYF
TGCAGTGCTAGAGTAGCTAGCGCGTTGGACATTCAGTACTTC
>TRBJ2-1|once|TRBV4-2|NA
CASSQVTGPTANEQFF
TGTGCCAGCAGCCAAGTTACAGGACCTACGGCCAATGAGCAGTTCTTC
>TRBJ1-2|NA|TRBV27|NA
CASSSRTEPYLINYGYTF
TGTGCCAGCAGTTCCCGGACAGAACCATACCTAATTAACTATGGCTACACCTTC
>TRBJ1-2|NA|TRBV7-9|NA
CASPTLVGGYTF
TGTGCCAGCCCCACCCTGGTAGGTGGCTACACCTTC
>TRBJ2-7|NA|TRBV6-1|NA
CASSEGETGAYEQYF
TGTGCCAGCAGTGAAGGGGAGACAGGAGCCTACGAGCAGTACTTC
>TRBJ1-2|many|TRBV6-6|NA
CASRHRPNYGYTF
TGTGCCAGCAGACACCGCCCTAACTATGGCTACACCTTC
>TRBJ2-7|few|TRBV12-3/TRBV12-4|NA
CASSETSIGRDEQYF
TGTGCCAGCAGTGAGACTAGTATCGGCCGCGACGAGCAGTACTTC
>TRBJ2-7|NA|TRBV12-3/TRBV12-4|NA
CASRYRDTYEQYF
TGTGCCAGCAGATACAGGGATACCTACGAGCAGTACTTC
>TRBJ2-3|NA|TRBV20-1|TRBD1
CSAGGTGGTDTQYF
TGCAGTGCTGGTGGGACAGGGGGGACAGATACGCAGTATTTT
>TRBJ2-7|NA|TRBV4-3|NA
CASSQVVLKGGILYEQYF
TGCGCCAGCAGCCAAGTGGTACTTAAGGGGGGGATTCTCTACGAGCAGTACTTC
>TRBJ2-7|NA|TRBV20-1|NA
CSARNPGGQSSYEQYF
TGCAGTGCAAGAAATCCGGGGGGCCAGAGCTCCTACGAGCAGTACTTC
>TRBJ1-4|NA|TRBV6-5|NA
CASSYSSWVRYNEKLFF
TGTGCCAGCAGTTACTCTAGCTGGGTCAGGTATAATGAAAAACTGTTTTTT
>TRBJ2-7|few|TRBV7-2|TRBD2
CASSSVTSGRAGEQYF
TGTGCCAGCAGCTCCGTGACTAGCGGGAGAGCGGGGGAGCAGTACTTC
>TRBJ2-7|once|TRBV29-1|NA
CSVGVPGGGPYEQYF
TGCAGCGTTGGAGTACCGGGAGGGGGCCCCTACGAGCAGTACTTC
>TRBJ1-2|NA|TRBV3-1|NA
CASSPGTENWLVGYTF
TGTGCCAGCAGCCCAGGGACTGAAAATTGGCTTGTGGGCTACACCTTC